Sequencing of this T cell receptor beta chain was carried out in a study of T cells in localized non-small cell lung cancer. Findings of the study overall: Longer overall survival accompanied higher blood T cell density. Uninvolved adjacent lung had the highest recorded T cell clonality, with tumor below it. Researchers found a median around 59 of the top 100 tumor clones in adjacent lung. Heterogeneity remains possible because sequencing was limited to only one tumor region.

TCRdb keeps only in-frame clones here, not all; method: immunoSEQ multiplex PCR. The profile covers 25,000 to 30,000 clones, with 92% appearing a single time and roughly 4% taken by the ten largest. Regarding this clone: What it recognizes is unknown.

This clonotype was obtained from a woman aged 40 to 75 with stage III lung adenocarcinoma. This sample comprised peripheral blood mononuclear cells, obtained before any cancer treatment.

The CDR3 loop is CASSFNRDGYTF. The CDR3 bases are TGTGCCAGCAGCTTTAACAGGGATGGCTACACCTTC. The chain recombines TRBV7-9 with TRBJ1-2, with D maybe TRBD1 (6 bases). The V gene's germline CDR1 is SEHNR and CDR2 FQNEAQ (reference sequence). The CDR3 is 12 residues long. Trimming shortened V by 3 bases and J by 6 bases, and 8 bases separated the two germline ends.